This entry lists 14 T cell receptor beta chains sequenced from one sample in a study of beta chain features in type 1 diabetes. General study results and limits: Type 1 diabetes patients showed a moderate but significant shortening of TCRB CDR3s in all four CD4+ subsets.

What was sequenced were expressed TCRB transcripts, since all of the isolated RNA had been reverse transcribed. The repertoire was sequenced with immunoSEQ multiplex PCR; TCRdb's copy has only in-frame clones and lacks some. The sample records 200,000 to 250,000 clones, more than 11% being singletons. No antigens are known for them. The specimen was naive CD4+ T cells from blood. The receptors were gathered from a young man with type 1 diabetes.

The chain is built from TRBV9 and TRBJ2-6, with no clear D. Germline assignment: CDR1 SGDLS and CDR2 YYNGEE. This CDR3 spans 14 amino acids. V was trimmed by 2 bases and J by 2 bases, leaving 5 bases between them. CDR3 nucleotide sequence: TGTGCCAGCAGCGTGTTCACTGGGGCCAACGTCCTGACTTTC. This sequence encodes CASSVFTGANVLTF.

The V gene is TRBV7-9, the J gene TRBJ2-1; 11 positions match TRBD2. The CDR3 is made up of 16 amino acids. Trimming at V came to 6 bases and at J to 0 bases, leaving 4 bases not matched to a gene. Germline V gives CDR1 SEHNR, CDR2 FQNEAQ (reference sequence). The chain's CDR3 is CASRRLAGSSYNEQFF. The CDR3 bases are TGTGCCAGCAGACGACTAGCGGGGAGCTCCTACAATGAGCAGTTCTTC.

The gene calls are TRBV9 and TRBJ1-3; D ambiguous. The V gene lost 3 bases and the J gene lost 1 base, with 5 bases spanning the gap. This CDR3 contains 13 residues. Per the germline V gene, CDR1 is SGDLS and CDR2 is YYNGEE. The DNA for the CDR3 is TGTGCCAGCAGCGCCCTATCTGGAAACACCATATATTTT. This translates into CASSALSGNTIYF.

V usage is TRBV6-1 and J usage is TRBJ1-2, with a tentative D call TRBD1 (5 bases). The CDR3 is 13 residues long. Trimming left V 2 bases short and J 6 bases short, with 10 bases between. In germline, CDR1 is MNHNS, CDR2 SASEGT. CDR3 nucleotide sequence: TGTGCCAGCAGTGAAAACAGGCTCAATGGCTACACCTTC. Protein: CASSENRLNGYTF.

The chain is built from TRBV5-4 and TRBJ1-1, with TRBD1 as a possible D gene (5 bases). Germline V lookup: CDR1 SGHNT, CDR2 YYREEE (reference sequence). With 4 bases removed from V and 3 bases from J, the gap between germline ends came to 10 bases. The CDR3 is made up of 13 amino acids. The CDR3 here is CASSPDTYTEAFF. Written as DNA, the CDR3 is TGTGCCAGCAGCCCGGACACCTACACTGAAGCTTTCTTT. The whole variable domain, filled in from reference TRBV5-4 and TRBJ1-1, reads ETGVTQSPTHLIKTRGQQVTLRCSSQSGHNTVSWYQQALGQGPQFIFQYYREEENGRGNFPPRFSGLQFPNYSSELNVNALELDDSALYLCASSPDTYTEAFFGQGTRLTVV.

This clone has a handful of counts. The gene calls are TRBV4-2 and TRBJ2-3; 9 nucleotides line up with TRBD2. The CDR3 contains 16 residues. Trimming at V came to 5 bases and at J to 2 bases, leaving 8 bases not matched to a gene. Germline V lookup: CDR1 LGHNA, CDR2 YNFKEQ. The CDR3 coding sequence is TGTGCCAGCAGCTCAGTCTCTAGCGGGGTCACAGATACGCAGTATTTT. This gives the protein CASSSVSSGVTDTQYF.

There are a few counts of this clone. The chain links TRBV30 to TRBJ2-7; D is possibly TRBD2 (5 bases). Germline V gene data show CDR1 as GTSNPN and CDR2 as SVGIG (reference sequence). Deletions cut 4 bases from V and 7 bases from J, with 17 bases between. This CDR3 is built from 13 residues. Here the CDR3 reads CAWNSPGSGEQYF. The CDR3 nucleotides are TGTGCCTGGAACAGCCCGGGGAGTGGGGAGCAGTACTTC.

The chain recombines TRBV2 with TRBJ1-2, with D tentatively TRBD1 (6 bases). There are 15 residues in the CDR3. CDR1 SNHLY and CDR2 FYNNEI come from the germline V gene. Trimming took off 6 bases at V and 7 bases at J, with 21 bases between the two ends. CDR3 loop: CASSLGQPGMFGYTF. The CDR3 DNA sequence: TGTGCCAGCAGCCTAGGACAGCCTGGGATGTTTGGCTACACCTTC.

The chain joins TRBV15 to TRBJ1-5; TRBD1 matches 10 bases. This CDR3 is 12 amino acids long. J was trimmed by 5 bases and V by 10 bases; bases with no gene match: 2. The V gene's germline CDR1 is LNHNV and CDR2 YYDKDF (reference sequence). CDR3 sequence reads: CASGQGDQPQHF. CDR3 nucleotides: TGTGCCAGTGGACAGGGGGATCAGCCCCAGCATTTT.

The rearrangement links TRBV5-4 to TRBJ2-1; 8 bases agree with TRBD1. The CDR3 runs to 13 residues. With V trimmed by 10 bases and J by 8 bases, 11 bases remained unmatched. Looked up from germline, CDR1 is SGHNT and CDR2 is YYREEE (reference sequence). CDR3 protein: CAGGQGGWDEQFF. The CDR3, as DNA: TGTGCCGGCGGACAGGGAGGATGGGATGAGCAGTTCTTC.

The CDR3 is CASSPRQGNPYEQYF. The CDR3, as DNA: TGTGCCAGCTCACCGCGACAGGGGAACCCCTACGAGCAGTACTTC. The rearrangement uses TRBV18 and TRBJ2-7; the match to TRBD1 covers 8 bases. Trimming cost V 3 bases and J 2 bases; bases outside gene matches: 6. Germline CDR1 and CDR2: KGHSH and LQKENI. The CDR3 extends over 15 amino acids.

The chain links TRBV2 to TRBJ1-3; TRBD1 might be the D (5 bases). Germline V CDR1 and CDR2: SNHLY, FYNNEI. The CDR3 extends over 15 amino acids. V shed 6 bases and J shed 0 bases, with 12 bases lying between them. CDR3 sequence (DNA): TGTGCCAGCAGCGCGGGACTGTCCTCTGGAAACACCATATATTTT. It specifies CASSAGLSSGNTIYF.

The J gene is TRBJ2-3, the V gene TRBV21-1; the D call in the table, TRBD2, was not verified against the DNA. TRBV21-1 is listed as a pseudogene. CDR3 length: 13 amino acids. DNA of the CDR3: TGTGCCAGCAGGAGCGGTTCGACAGATACGCAGTATTTT. It specifies CASRSGSTDTQYF.

This clone was seen only a few times. The chain employs TRBV25-1 and TRBJ2-7; D is undetermined. V was pared by 3 bases and J by 2 bases, with 5 bases between. Per the germline V gene, CDR1 is MGHDK and CDR2 is SYGVNS. CDR3 length: 12 amino acids. The CDR3 region has the DNA TGTGCCAGCAGTGACCAGGCCTACGAGCAGTACTTC. The encoded protein is CASSDQAYEQYF.